Below are 15 T cell receptor beta chains sequenced from a single sample in a study of Ad26.COV2.S vaccination and SARS-CoV-2 variants. The assay was immunoSEQ multiplex PCR, and TCRdb's table has in-frame clones only and misses some. The sample lists approximately 480,000 clones; approximately 90% were seen once. Treatment defined: roughly 18 received Ad26.COV2.S at low or high dose, single or two shots; about 5 received placebo; per-sample allocation not given. The study sampled participants on day 63 after the first vaccine or placebo injection. Sequencing used peripheral blood, obtained in a trial of Ad26.COV2.S vaccine versus placebo. These receptors all stem from a person aged 18-60 years who received the Ad26.COV2.S COVID-19 vaccine or a placebo.

This clone appeared once. J is TRBJ1-5 and V is TRBV28; D remains ambiguous. The CDR3 loop spans 13 amino acids. Trimming removed 8 bases at V and 0 bases at J, with 8 bases between. Germline V gene data show CDR1 as MDHEN and CDR2 as SYDVKM. CDR3 protein: CASGRYSNQPQHF. The CDR3 nucleotides read TGTGCCAGCGGCAGGTATAGCAATCAGCCCCAGCATTTT.

The chain joins TRBV7-9 to TRBJ1-2; a weak D match, TRBD1 (6 bases). Germline lookup yields CDR1 SEHNR and CDR2 FQNEAQ (reference sequence). The CDR3 runs 14 residues. V shed 5 bases and J shed 4 bases, with 14 bases lying between them. The DNA for the CDR3 is TGTGCCAGCAGCCTTCATGGGGACACCTATGGCTACACCTTC. Amino acids: CASSLHGDTYGYTF. The entire variable domain, with the rest obtained from reference TRBV7-9 and TRBJ1-2, is as follows: DTGVSQNPRHKITKRGQNVTFRCDPISEHNRLYWYRQTLGQGPEFLTYFQNEAQLEKSRLLSDRFSAERPKGSFSTLEIQRTEQGDSAMYLCASSLHGDTYGYTFGSGTRLTVV.

The chain employs TRBV3-1 (or the pseudogene TRBV3-2) and TRBJ1-5, with D hard to call. Trimming cost V 4 bases and J 11 bases, with 12 bases left between them. The CDR3 is 12 amino acids. Germline loops: CDR1 LGHDT, CDR2 YNNKEL (reference sequence). CDR3 region: CASSLGPGTQHF. In DNA form, the CDR3 reads TGTGCCAGCAGCCTAGGGCCCGGGACCCAGCATTTT.

In its sample, this clone was seen once. The rearrangement links TRBV30 to TRBJ1-1, with TRBD1 matching over 7 bases. The germline CDR1 and CDR2 sequences are GTSNPN and SVGIG (reference sequence). V lost 3 bases and J lost 8; bases outside the gene matches: 21. CDR3 length: 17 amino acids. DNA of the CDR3: TGTGCCTGGAGGGGGAACAGGGGAAGTGGTTCTTATCGGGAAGCTTTCTTT. The encoded protein is CAWRGNRGSGSYREAFF.

The CDR3 nucleotides read TGTGCCTGGAGTCAGCGCGTGAACACTGAAGCTTTCTTT. Residues: CAWSQRVNTEAFF. The chain couples TRBV30 to TRBJ1-1; no reliable D call. Germline values: CDR1 GTSNPN, CDR2 SVGIG (reference sequence). V lost 2 bases, J lost 0 bases, and 7 bases lay in between. The CDR3 loop spans 13 amino acids.

The genes are TRBV18 and TRBJ1-5; 12 nucleotides match TRBD1. Per the germline V gene, CDR1 is KGHSH and CDR2 is LQKENI. CDR3 size: 15 residues. V shed 3 bases, J shed 7 bases, and the junction held 4 bases outside the gene matches. CDR3 DNA: TGTGCCAGCTCACCGGGACAGGGGGCTCGACAGCCCCAGCATTTT. It encodes CASSPGQGARQPQHF.

This chain connects TRBV5-1 to TRBJ1-2; the D gene is possibly TRBD1 (6 bases). The CDR3 sequence is 14 residues long. Between the trimmed V and J ends, which lost 5 bases and 4 bases, there was a span of 15 bases. Germline-derived CDR1 and CDR2 are SGHRS and YFSETQ. CDR3 amino acids: CASSRTGSGYGYTF. DNA for the CDR3: TGCGCCAGCAGTCGAACAGGGAGCGGCTATGGCTACACCTTC.

This chain uses TRBV6-2 or TRBV6-3 with TRBJ2-5; D is ambiguous. This CDR3 has 14 residues. Germline loops: CDR1 MNHEY, CDR2 SVGEGT. V was pared by 6 bases and J by 4 bases, with 15 bases between. CDR3 in amino acids: CASSDGLPGETQYF. CDR3 sequence (DNA): TGTGCCAGCAGCGACGGGTTGCCAGGAGAGACCCAGTACTTC.

The V gene is TRBV7-6, the J gene TRBJ1-5, with D uncertain. V lost 1 base and J 9 bases, leaving 16 bases between the germline ends. CDR3 length: 15 amino acids. Germline CDR1 and CDR2: SGHVS and FNYEAQ. CDR3 sequence reads: CASSLDGQPTGPQHF. As DNA, the CDR3 is TGTGCCAGCAGCTTAGACGGGCAGCCCACTGGGCCCCAGCATTTT.

The gene calls are TRBV6-5 and TRBJ1-2; 8 positions agree with TRBD1. Unmatched junction bases numbered 12, after V lost 8 bases and J lost 4 bases. The V gene's germline CDR1 is MNHEY and CDR2 SVGAGI. The CDR3 extends over 15 amino acids. CDR3 DNA sequence: TGTGCCAGCGGGGTGCGGGGACAGGAATTCTATGGCTACACCTTC. Protein product: CASGVRGQEFYGYTF.

The DNA for the CDR3 is TGTGCCAGCGGCCGACAGGGCGTTCAGCCCCAGCATTTT. Residues: CASGRQGVQPQHF. The chain joins TRBV5-6 to TRBJ1-5; 7 bases agree with TRBD1. The CDR3 has 13 residues. Germline V CDR1 and CDR2: SGHDT, YYEEEE. Trimming took 7 bases from V and 6 from J; bases not matched to a gene: 7.

The genes are TRBV6-5 and TRBJ2-3; no clear D. This CDR3 is built from 15 residues. V dropped 0 bases and J dropped 4 bases, with 11 bases sitting between them. CDR1 is MNHEY, CDR2 SVGAGI, per germline. The DNA for the CDR3 is TGTGCCAGCAGTTACTCGGTCGGTAGGGCAGATACGCAGTATTTT. Protein product: CASSYSVGRADTQYF.

The rearrangement joins TRBV5-4 to TRBJ2-1; the match to TRBD2 covers 13 bases. This CDR3 has 17 residues. V shed 4 bases and J 0 bases; nucleotides not matched to a gene: 4. Looked up from germline, CDR1 is SGHNT and CDR2 is YYREEE (reference sequence). CDR3 in DNA: TGTGCCAGCAGCCAGACTAGCGGGAGGAGCTCCTACAATGAGCAGTTCTTC. Translating gives CASSQTSGRSSYNEQFF. Variable domain in full (rest from reference TRBV5-4 and TRBJ2-1): ETGVTQSPTHLIKTRGQQVTLRCSSQSGHNTVSWYQQALGQGPQFIFQYYREEENGRGNFPPRFSGLQFPNYSSELNVNALELDDSALYLCASSQTSGRSSYNEQFFGPGTRLTVL.

The chain has TRBV4-3 and TRBJ2-3; 7 positions agree with TRBD2. The CDR3 is made up of 16 amino acids. V gave up 0 bases and J gave up 1 base; unmatched junction bases: 4. Germline CDR1 is LGHNA and CDR2 is YSLEER. For the CDR3, the DNA is TGCGCCAGCAGCCAAGATTGGGGGGGAGGCACAGATACGCAGTATTTT. This gives the protein CASSQDWGGGTDTQYF.

A few counts support this clone. The rearrangement links TRBV29-1 to TRBJ2-3; 9 bases map to TRBD1. In germline, CDR1 is SQVTM, CDR2 ANQGSEA. V gave up 1 base and J gave up 2 bases; unmatched junction bases: 1. The CDR3 sequence is 14 residues long. The CDR3 coding sequence is TGCAGCGTTGAAGGGGACAGGGCCACAGATACGCAGTATTTT. Translation: CSVEGDRATDTQYF.